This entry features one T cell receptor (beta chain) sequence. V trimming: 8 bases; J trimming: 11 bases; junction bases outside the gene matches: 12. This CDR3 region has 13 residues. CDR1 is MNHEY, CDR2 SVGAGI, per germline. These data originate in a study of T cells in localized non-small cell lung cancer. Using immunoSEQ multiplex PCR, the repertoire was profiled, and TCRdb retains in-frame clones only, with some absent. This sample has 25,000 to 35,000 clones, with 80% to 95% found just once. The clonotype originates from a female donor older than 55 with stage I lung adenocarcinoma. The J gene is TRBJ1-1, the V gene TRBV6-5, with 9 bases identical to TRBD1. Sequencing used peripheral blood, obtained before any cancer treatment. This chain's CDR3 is CASGGQGLRYAFF. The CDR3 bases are TGTGCCAGCGGGGGACAGGGATTACGGTATGCTTTCTTT.